A single sample is the source of the 22 T cell receptor beta chains below, sequenced in a study of cytomegalovirus exposure and HLA in healthy donors. It was with 60 Vbeta and 13 Jbeta primers that the PCR ran. Clones were sequenced by immunoSEQ multiplex PCR, and TCRdb holds only the in-frame ones, with some missing. This sample has roughly 89,000 clones; about 76% occur once, and the top ten carry 10%. The specimen was PBMCs. The receptors stem from a man aged 25-45 years in good health and CMV-seropositive.

This chain uses TRBV9 with TRBJ2-3; D possibly corresponds to TRBD2 (5 bases). The length of the CDR3 is 18 residues. The V gene's germline CDR1 is SGDLS and CDR2 YYNGEE. V shed 4 bases and J shed 1 base, with 22 bases lying between them. The CDR3 DNA reads as TGTGCCAGCAGCAGCACCGGGATCATAATGTCTGGCACAGATACGCAGTATTTT. This codes for CASSSTGIIMSGTDTQYF.

This clone was counted only a few times. The chain couples TRBV6-5 to TRBJ1-6; the D is unclear. This CDR3 region has 16 residues. The ends were cut back, 0 bases at V and 7 bases at J, with 13 bases in the middle. Germline V lookup: CDR1 MNHEY, CDR2 SVGAGI. CDR3: CASSYSRYRSNSPLHF. The CDR3 bases are TGTGCCAGCAGTTACTCCAGGTACAGATCGAATTCACCCCTCCACTTT.

CDR3 nucleotides: TGCAGCGTTGGTGACAGGGTAGGGCAGCCCCAGCATTTT. It encodes CSVGDRVGQPQHF. J is TRBJ1-5 and V is TRBV29-1; 7 bases fit TRBD1. Germline-derived CDR1 and CDR2 are SQVTM and ANQGSEA. This CDR3 is built from 13 residues. V was pared by 4 bases and J by 7 bases, with 7 bases of the junction left unmatched.

The chain employs TRBV6-7 and TRBJ2-4, with TRBD1 as a possible D gene (6 bases). Being an ORF, TRBV6-7 has a function that is uncertain. V was cut by 0 bases and J by 0 bases, with 15 bases left in between. This CDR3 is 18 amino acids long. Here the CDR3 reads CASSYSFDRRLAKNIQYF. The CDR3 DNA is TGTGCCAGCAGTTACTCGTTCGACAGGCGACTAGCCAAAAACATTCAGTACTTC.

CDR3 in amino acids: CAWSVGTGRVAFF. CDR3 sequence (DNA): TGTGCCTGGAGTGTTGGGACAGGGAGAGTAGCTTTCTTT. The rearrangement uses TRBV30 and TRBJ1-1; TRBD1 aligns across 9 bases. V gave up 0 bases and J gave up 10 bases; unmatched junction bases: 6. The CDR3 has 13 amino acids. Germline V gene lookup returns CDR1 GTSNPN and CDR2 SVGIG (reference sequence).

This clone has a handful of counts. The junction and the germline gene differ at one end; a read error may be behind it. The chain employs TRBV7-9 and TRBJ1-2; D ambiguous. The CDR3 is made up of 17 amino acids. Per the germline V gene, CDR1 is SEHNR and CDR2 is FQNEAQ (reference sequence). The CDR3 DNA reads as TGTTCCAGCAGCTTAGCGCGAGGGCAGGTAGACAACTATGGCTACACCTTC. This gives the protein CSSSLARGQVDNYGYTF.

V gene TRBV5-6 combines with J gene TRBJ2-2; D remains unclear. The CDR3 runs to 14 residues. V lost 1 base and J 0 bases, leaving 4 bases between the germline ends. Per the germline V gene, CDR1 is SGHDT and CDR2 is YYEEEE. Here the CDR3 DNA reads TGTGCCAGCAGCTTGACAGCGAACACCGGGGAGCTGTTTTTT. Translated: CASSLTANTGELFF.

The CDR3 loop reads CAISEAGNNQPQHF. The CDR3 coding sequence is TGTGCCATCAGTGAGGCAGGAAACAATCAGCCCCAGCATTTT. V and J are TRBV10-3 and TRBJ1-5; D not resolved. This CDR3 spans 14 amino acids. The germline V and J ends were trimmed by 2 bases and 3 bases, with 8 bases remaining between them. The V gene's germline CDR1 is ENHRY and CDR2 SYGVKD.

This clone has more than one count but fewer than ten. This sequence joins TRBV28 and TRBJ2-7; maybe TRBD1 (8 bases). CDR1 and CDR2 (germline): MDHEN, SYDVKM. Trimming left V 7 bases short and J 6 bases short, with 31 bases between. The CDR3 runs to 18 residues. The chain's CDR3 is CASTNGGQGGGPGLEQYF. DNA of the CDR3: TGTGCCAGCACGAACGGTGGACAGGGAGGGGGTCCGGGCCTCGAGCAGTACTTC.

The J gene is TRBJ1-4, the V gene TRBV11-2; TRBD1 matches at 9 bases. The CDR3 is 15 residues long. The V gene end was trimmed by 1 base and the J gene end by 6 bases; junction bases not matched to a gene: 3. In germline, CDR1 is SGHAT, CDR2 FQNNGV. CDR3 sequence reads: CASSLGDRDDEKLFF. CDR3 DNA sequence: TGTGCCAGCAGCTTAGGGGACAGGGATGATGAAAAACTGTTTTTT.

The V call is TRBV19, the J call TRBJ1-1; the D is unclear. Germline V CDR1 and CDR2: LNHDA, SQIVND (reference sequence). This CDR3 spans 14 amino acids. V was shortened by 2 bases and J by 5 bases, with 12 bases between the two germline ends. CDR3 in amino acids: CASSIFGFGTEAFF. CDR3 in DNA: TGTGCCAGTAGTATATTCGGGTTTGGTACTGAAGCTTTCTTT.

This clone was counted a few times. V gene TRBV7-2 combines with J gene TRBJ1-4; 9 nucleotides align to TRBD1. The CDR3 loop spans 15 amino acids. The V segment lost 1 base and the J segment 7 bases; nucleotides outside the gene matches: 4. CDR1 is SGHTA and CDR2 is FQGNSA in the germline V gene. CDR3 amino acids: CASSLGDRDTEKLFF. In DNA, the CDR3 is TGTGCCAGCAGCTTAGGGGACAGGGACACTGAAAAACTGTTTTTT.

About this clone: A junction boundary mismatches the germline segment, possibly from a read error. The chain has TRBV18 and TRBJ1-6, with unresolved D. In germline, CDR1 is KGHSH, CDR2 LQKENI. The CDR3 is 14 amino acids. CDR3 nucleotide sequence: TGTGCCAGCTCACCACCGGAGAGCGGTTCAACCCTCCACTTT. Residues: CASSPPESGSTLHF.

Concerning this clone: The junction does not match germline at one end; this may be a read error. This chain uses TRBV7-9 with TRBJ2-5, with 12 bases matching TRBD1. CDR1 SEHNR and CDR2 FQNEAQ come from the germline V gene (reference sequence). CDR3 length: 17 residues. The CDR3 loop reads CSSNQSPGQGAEETQYF. In DNA, the CDR3 is TGTTCCAGCAACCAAAGTCCGGGACAGGGGGCCGAAGAGACCCAGTACTTC.

The V and J genes are TRBV30 and TRBJ1-3; TRBD1 is a possible D gene (5 bases). Trimming removed 1 base at V and 0 bases at J, with 13 bases between. The CDR3 is made up of 16 amino acids. Looked up from germline, CDR1 is GTSNPN and CDR2 is SVGIG (reference sequence). The CDR3 DNA is TGTGCCTGGAGTGAGGGGCAGGGCCCCTCTGGAAACACCATATATTTT. Translation: CAWSEGQGPSGNTIYF.

The rearrangement links TRBV5-5 to TRBJ2-1; D is possibly TRBD2 (5 bases). Trimming stripped 3 bases from V and 1 base from J, with 11 bases between. The germline gives CDR1 SGHKS, CDR2 YYEKEE (reference sequence). This CDR3 region has 15 residues. The CDR3 loop is CASSYGDVSYNEQFF. In DNA, the CDR3 is TGTGCCAGCAGCTACGGGGATGTTTCCTACAATGAGCAGTTCTTC. The variable domain in full, completed from reference TRBV5-5 and TRBJ2-1, reads DAGVTQSPTHLIKTRGQQVTLRCSPISGHKSVSWYQQVLGQGPQFIFQYYEKEERGRGNFPDRFSARQFPNYSSELNVNALLLGDSALYLCASSYGDVSYNEQFFGPGTRLTVL.

DNA for the CDR3: TGCAGCGTGCAAGAACTAGCGGGGCCGCGGGATGAGCAGTTCTTC. Amino acid sequence: CSVQELAGPRDEQFF. The V gene is TRBV29-1, the J gene TRBJ2-1; 10 positions agree with TRBD2. V shed 6 bases, J shed 8 bases, and the junction held 13 bases outside the gene matches. CDR3 length: 15 residues. Looked up from germline, CDR1 is SQVTM and CDR2 is ANQGSEA.

About this clone itself: At one end, the junction sequence differs from germline, possibly due to a read error. V usage is TRBV6-1 and J usage is TRBJ2-7; 8 nucleotides match TRBD1. CDR3 length equals 15 residues. CDR1 and CDR2 (germline): MNHNS, SASEGT. The CDR3 loop reads CASSEGTGTGASRLF. CDR3 nucleotide sequence: TGTGCCAGCAGTGAAGGGACCGGGACAGGTGCCTCTCGGCTCTTC.

This chain joins TRBV4-1 and TRBJ1-1; a possible D gene is TRBD1 (6 bases). This CDR3 has 15 amino acids. The V end was cut by 4 bases, the J end by 4 bases, with 16 bases between. CDR1 is MGHRA and CDR2 is YSYEKL in the germline V gene. DNA of the CDR3: TGCGCCAGCAGCCCACCGGGACACGACTTCACTGAAGCTTTCTTT. It translates to CASSPPGHDFTEAFF.

The chain couples TRBV7-2 to TRBJ2-1, with 15 bases lining up with TRBD2. Trimming at V came to 5 bases and at J to 0 bases, leaving 5 bases not matched to a gene. There are 18 residues in the CDR3. CDR1 and CDR2 (germline): SGHTA, FQGNSA. Here the CDR3 DNA reads TGTGCCAGCAGCCCTTGGACTAGCGGGGGGGCCTCCTACAATGAGCAGTTCTTC. Residues: CASSPWTSGGASYNEQFF.

This clone was observed a few times. The V call is TRBV7-2, the J call TRBJ1-5; D perhaps matches TRBD1 (6 bases). V was trimmed by 5 bases and J by 6 bases, leaving 11 bases between them. CDR1 is SGHTA and CDR2 is FQGNSA in the germline V gene. CDR3 length: 13 amino acids. The DNA of the CDR3 is TGTGCCAGCAGCGGGTCAGGGGCTCAGCCCCAGCATTTT. This codes for CASSGSGAQPQHF.

The chain has TRBV7-9 and TRBJ1-2; 7 nucleotides match TRBD1. CDR3 length: 15 amino acids. Germline loops: CDR1 SEHNR, CDR2 FQNEAQ (reference sequence). Trimming removed 2 bases from V and 7 bases from J; junction bases left unmatched: 10. The CDR3 region is CASSLSPDRVRGYTF. CDR3 sequence (DNA): TGTGCCAGCAGCTTAAGTCCTGACAGGGTCCGTGGCTACACCTTC.